The 10 T cell receptor beta chains presented below share a single source sample, sequenced in a study of OX40 agonist ivuxolimab in advanced cancers. Using immunoSEQ multiplex PCR, the repertoire was profiled, and TCRdb retains in-frame clones only, with some absent. The table includes 80,000 to 100,000 clones, roughly 88% detected once. The specimen comprised CD4+ or CD8+ T cells sorted from blood, sampled in a trial of the OX40 agonist ivuxolimab. Receptor source: an adult with an advanced solid tumor such as melanoma, head and neck, liver or kidney cancer.

The chain carries TRBV9 and TRBJ2-1, with 10 nucleotides matching TRBD2. The trim removed 6 bases at V and 6 bases at J, leaving 15 bases unmatched. Germline CDR1 and CDR2: SGDLS and YYNGEE. The CDR3 runs 17 residues. CDR3 amino acids: CASTDGIRAGGRNEQFF. The CDR3 bases are TGTGCCAGCACCGACGGAATTCGAGCGGGAGGGCGCAATGAGCAGTTCTTC.

This clone was counted a single time. The genes are TRBV5-1 and TRBJ2-3; D is possibly TRBD1 (6 bases). Germline CDR1 and CDR2: SGHRS and YFSETQ. This CDR3 is built from 18 residues. The germline V and J ends were trimmed by 4 bases and 1 base, with 22 bases remaining between them. The CDR3 loop reads CASSPGTRGISGTDTQYF. The CDR3 coding sequence is TGCGCCAGCAGCCCGGGGACAAGGGGCATAAGCGGCACAGATACGCAGTATTTT.

The V call is TRBV19, the J call TRBJ1-1, with unresolved D. The CDR3 extends over 14 amino acids. The germline gives CDR1 LNHDA, CDR2 SQIVND (reference sequence). V dropped 5 bases and J dropped 6 bases, with 16 bases sitting between them. CDR3 bases: TGTGCCAGTAGTCCTAGGACCGAGCGGGCTGAAGCTTTCTTT. It translates to CASSPRTERAEAFF.

This clone was detected once. The genes are TRBV6-5 and TRBJ1-1; weak D call: TRBD1 (6 bases). V lost 4 bases to trimming and J lost 1 base, with 10 bases between them. The germline CDR1 and CDR2 sequences are MNHEY and SVGAGI. CDR3 size: 14 residues. The CDR3 loop reads CASSSLGGNTEAFF. The CDR3 region has the DNA TGTGCCAGCAGTTCCCTAGGGGGGAACACTGAAGCTTTCTTT.

The V gene is TRBV30, the J gene TRBJ2-3, with TRBD1 matching 9 bases. Germline trimming cut 0 bases from V and 2 bases from J; bases unmatched to any gene: 6. CDR1 is GTSNPN, CDR2 SVGIG, per germline (reference sequence). This CDR3 contains 16 residues. CDR3 protein: CAWSVGTGPVTDTQYF. As DNA, the CDR3 is TGTGCCTGGAGTGTTGGGACAGGGCCCGTCACAGATACGCAGTATTTT.

This chain links TRBV7-2 with TRBJ2-5, with D possibly being TRBD1 (7 bases). The end of the DNA fits TRBJ2-7 better, so the J call may be wrong. CDR3 size: 14 residues. Germline CDR1 SGHTA, CDR2 FQGNSA. The DNA for the CDR3 is TGTGCCAGCAGCTTACAGGGGGGATCCTACGAGCAGTACTTC. It yields the protein CASSLQGGSYEQYF.

The gene calls are TRBV5-4 and TRBJ2-7; 9 nucleotides match TRBD2. Looked up from germline, CDR1 is SGHNT and CDR2 is YYREEE (reference sequence). The J segment lost 1 base and the V segment lost 4 bases, leaving 6 bases of the junction unmatched. The CDR3 sequence is 15 residues long. CDR3 residues: CASSRTSVLSYEQYF. The DNA for the CDR3 is TGTGCCAGCAGCAGGACTAGCGTTTTATCCTACGAGCAGTACTTC.

J is TRBJ1-1 and V is TRBV11-3, with D possibly TRBD1 on 5 matching bases. Deletions cut 4 bases from V and 1 base from J, with 10 bases between. The CDR3 sequence is 14 residues long. CDR1 SGHNT and CDR2 YENEEA come from the germline V gene. The CDR3 is CASSSLTGNTEAFF. CDR3 DNA: TGTGCCAGCAGCTCCCTAACAGGGAACACTGAAGCTTTCTTT.

The gene calls are TRBV30 and TRBJ1-1, with 7 bases that match TRBD1. V lost 5 bases to trimming and J lost 6 bases; unmatched junction nucleotides: 9. This CDR3 is 13 amino acids long. Germline CDR1 and CDR2: GTSNPN and SVGIG (reference sequence). The CDR3 region has the DNA TGTGCCTGGGGCCCAGGGGGGCGGCCTGAAGCTTTCTTT. This gives the protein CAWGPGGRPEAFF.

The gene calls are TRBV6-1 and TRBJ2-1; the D call may be TRBD1 or TRBD2 (5 bases each). The V gene lost 1 base and the J gene lost 4 bases, with 11 bases spanning the gap. CDR1 and CDR2 (germline): MNHNS, SASEGT. The CDR3 has 15 amino acids. The CDR3 region is CASSEVQGAYNEQFF. CDR3 nucleotides: TGTGCCAGCAGTGAAGTCCAGGGAGCGTACAATGAGCAGTTCTTC.